This T cell receptor (beta chain) comes out of a study of blood T cell repertoires in COVID-19. Trimming shortened V by 2 bases and J by 1 base, and 10 bases separated the two germline ends. The CDR3 has 15 amino acids. Germline CDR1 and CDR2: SGDLS and YYNGEE. Sequenced by immunoSEQ multiplex PCR; TCRdb stores in-frame clones only, minus some. Here the sample spans approximately 240,000 clones, over 75% being singletons. Sequenced material: peripheral blood. This clonotype was obtained from a woman in her thirties or forties who had recovered from COVID-19. The gene calls are TRBV9 and TRBJ1-5; no clear D. This chain's CDR3 is CASSVSPESNQPQHF. The CDR3 DNA is TGTGCCAGCAGCGTGTCCCCCGAGAGCAATCAGCCCCAGCATTTT.